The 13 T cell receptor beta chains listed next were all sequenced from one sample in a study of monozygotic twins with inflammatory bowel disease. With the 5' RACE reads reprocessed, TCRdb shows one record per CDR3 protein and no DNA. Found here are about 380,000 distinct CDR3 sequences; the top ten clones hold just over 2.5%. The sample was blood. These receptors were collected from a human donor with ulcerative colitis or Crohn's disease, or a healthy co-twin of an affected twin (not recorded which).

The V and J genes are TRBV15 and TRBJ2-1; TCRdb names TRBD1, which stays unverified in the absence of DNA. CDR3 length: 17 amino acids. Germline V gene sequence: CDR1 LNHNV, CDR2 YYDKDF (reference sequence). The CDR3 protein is CATSRDVGQRYYNEQFF.

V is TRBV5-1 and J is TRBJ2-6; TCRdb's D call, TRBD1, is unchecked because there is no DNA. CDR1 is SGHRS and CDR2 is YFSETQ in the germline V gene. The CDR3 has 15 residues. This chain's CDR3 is CASRQESSGANVLTF.

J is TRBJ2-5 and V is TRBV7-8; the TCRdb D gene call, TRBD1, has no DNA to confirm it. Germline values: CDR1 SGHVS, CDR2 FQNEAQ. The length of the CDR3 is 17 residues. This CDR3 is CASSLGTSSHRKETQYF.

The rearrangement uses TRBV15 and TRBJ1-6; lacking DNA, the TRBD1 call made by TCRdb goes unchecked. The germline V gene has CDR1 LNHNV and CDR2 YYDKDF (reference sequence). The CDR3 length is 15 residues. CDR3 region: CATSRGAGGISPLHF.

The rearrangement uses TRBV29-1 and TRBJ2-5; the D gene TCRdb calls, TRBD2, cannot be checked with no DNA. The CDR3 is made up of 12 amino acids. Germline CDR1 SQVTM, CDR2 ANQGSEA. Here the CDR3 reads CSVRAGEETQYF. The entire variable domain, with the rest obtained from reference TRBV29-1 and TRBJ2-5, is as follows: SAVISQKPSRDICQRGTSLTIQCQVDSQVTMMFWYRQQPGQSLTLIATANQGSEATYESGFVIDKFPISRPNLTFSTLTVSNMSPEDSSIYLCSVRAGEETQYFGPGTRLLVL.

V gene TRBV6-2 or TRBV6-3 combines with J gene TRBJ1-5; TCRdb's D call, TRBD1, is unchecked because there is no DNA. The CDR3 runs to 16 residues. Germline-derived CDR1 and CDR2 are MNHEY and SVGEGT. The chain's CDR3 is CASSHSAGGGNQPQHF.

CDR3 amino acids: CASSLATQAKNIQYF. The V and J genes are TRBV5-1 and TRBJ2-4. This CDR3 contains 15 residues. Germline V gene lookup returns CDR1 SGHRS and CDR2 YFSETQ.

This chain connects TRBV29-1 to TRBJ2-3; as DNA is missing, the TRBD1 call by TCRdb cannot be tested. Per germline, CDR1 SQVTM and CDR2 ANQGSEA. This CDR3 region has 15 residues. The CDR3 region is CSVEKAGGAIDTQYF.

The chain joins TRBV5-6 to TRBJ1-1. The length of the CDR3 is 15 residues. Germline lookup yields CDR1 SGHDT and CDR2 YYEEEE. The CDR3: CASSLVQPMNTEAFF.

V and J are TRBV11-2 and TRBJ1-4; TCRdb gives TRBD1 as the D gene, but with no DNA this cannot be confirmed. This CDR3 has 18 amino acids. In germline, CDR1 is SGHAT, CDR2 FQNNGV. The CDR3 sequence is CASSLGGQGGANGEKLFF.

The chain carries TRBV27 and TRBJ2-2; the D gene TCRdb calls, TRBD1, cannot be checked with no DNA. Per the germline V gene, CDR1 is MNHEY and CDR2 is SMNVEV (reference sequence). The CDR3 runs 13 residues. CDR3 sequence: CASSWGGTGELFF.

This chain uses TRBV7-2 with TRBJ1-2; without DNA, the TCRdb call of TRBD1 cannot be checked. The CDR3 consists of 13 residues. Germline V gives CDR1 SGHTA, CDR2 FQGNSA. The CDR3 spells CASSLQGNTGYTF.

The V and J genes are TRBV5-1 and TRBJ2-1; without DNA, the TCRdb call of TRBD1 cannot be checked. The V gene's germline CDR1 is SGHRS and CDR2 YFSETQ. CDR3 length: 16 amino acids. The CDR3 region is CASSLRGRGTYNEQFF. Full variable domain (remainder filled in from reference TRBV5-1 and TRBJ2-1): KAGVTQTPRYLIKTRGQQVTLSCSPISGHRSVSWYQQTPGQGLQFLFEYFSETQRNKGNFPGRFSGRQFSNSRSEMNVSTLELGDSALYLCASSLRGRGTYNEQFFGPGTRLTVL.